This paragraph covers one T cell receptor (beta chain) sequence. As yet, its antigen is unknown. This sample was included in a study of beta chain features in type 1 diabetes. Regarding the study as a whole: At VDJ recombination sites, type 1 diabetes patients had fewer insertions and more deleted nucleotides.

Germline CDR1 reads SGHTA; CDR2 reads FQGNSA. The CDR3 runs to 15 residues. The V and J ends lost 0 bases and 8 bases respectively, with 13 bases between them. Sequencing targeted expressed TCRB transcripts, as all isolated RNA had been reverse transcribed. Sequencing was performed with immunoSEQ multiplex PCR; in TCRdb, only in-frame clones are kept and a portion is missing. The profile covers about 360,000 clones, with 10% to 15% appearing a single time and approximately 0.015% taken by the ten largest. Markers CD45RO/CCR7/CD25/CD127/CD95/CD27 served to sort CD4+ naive, central memory, regulatory and stem cell-like memory cells.

The sequencing sample was made of naive CD4+ T cells from blood. The chain couples TRBV7-2 to TRBJ1-4; weak D call: TRBD1 (5 bases). This TCR was sampled from a man between 18 and 35 years old in good health. This chain's CDR3 is CASSLAGQGGEKLFF. In DNA, the CDR3 is TGTGCCAGCAGCTTAGCGGGTCAGGGAGGAGAAAAACTGTTTTTT.